These 9 T cell receptor beta chains share one sample of origin, sequenced in a study of Ad26.COV2.S vaccination and SARS-CoV-2 variants. Treatment here: some 20 received Ad26.COV2.S at low or high dose, single or two shots; about 5 received placebo; per-sample allocation not given. On day 63 after the first injection, vaccine and placebo recipients gave samples. Clones were sequenced by immunoSEQ multiplex PCR, and TCRdb holds only the in-frame ones, with some missing. The sample has roughly 380,000 clones; 88% are singletons. Sample: peripheral blood, taken in a trial of Ad26.COV2.S vaccine versus placebo. These TCRs come from a person between 18 and 65 years old who received the Ad26.COV2.S COVID-19 vaccine or a placebo.

The chain's CDR3 is CASSPGTGGYNEQFF. CDR3 coding DNA: TGTGCCAGCAGCCCTGGGACAGGGGGTTACAATGAGCAGTTCTTC. The rearrangement links TRBV7-3 to TRBJ2-1, with 11 positions matching TRBD1. CDR1 SGHTA and CDR2 FQGTGA come from the germline V gene. The CDR3 runs to 15 residues. The V segment lost 5 bases and the J segment 4 bases; nucleotides outside the gene matches: 4. The variable domain in full, completed from reference TRBV7-3 and TRBJ2-1, reads GAGVSQTPSNKVTEKGKYVELRCDPISGHTALYWYRQSLGQGPEFLIYFQGTGAADDSGLPNDRFFAVRPEGSVSTLKIQRTERGDSAVYLCASSPGTGGYNEQFFGPGTRLTVL.

The chain couples TRBV20-1 to TRBJ1-1, with TRBD1 matching over 9 bases. V was pared by 3 bases and J by 11 bases, with 4 bases of the junction left unmatched. The CDR3 runs 11 residues. CDR1 DFQATT and CDR2 SNEGSKA come from the germline V gene (reference sequence). The CDR3 region has the DNA TGCAGTGCTAGGGACAGGGGAGGGGCTTTCTTT. This gives the protein CSARDRGGAFF.

The rearrangement joins TRBV9 to TRBJ2-7; 7 bases align to TRBD2. Germline-derived CDR1 and CDR2 are SGDLS and YYNGEE. V gave up 7 bases and J gave up 7 bases; unmatched junction bases: 5. The CDR3 has 11 amino acids. The chain's CDR3 is CASSAGREQYF. DNA of the CDR3: TGTGCCAGCTCCGCCGGGAGGGAGCAGTACTTC.

The rearrangement uses TRBV9 and TRBJ2-7, with 8 positions matching TRBD1. This CDR3 is built from 14 residues. The V and J ends lost 4 bases and 2 bases, in that order; junction bases with no gene match: 5. The V gene's germline CDR1 is SGDLS and CDR2 YYNGEE. Written as DNA, the CDR3 is TGTGCCAGCAGCCCGAGACAGGGGCCCTACGAGCAGTACTTC. This translates into CASSPRQGPYEQYF.

J is TRBJ2-5 and V is TRBV7-2; D remains ambiguous. V shed 1 base and J shed 5 bases, with 11 bases lying between them. The germline V gene has CDR1 SGHTA and CDR2 FQGNSA. There are 14 residues in the CDR3. The CDR3 protein is CASSLVGFRETQYF. Written as DNA, the CDR3 is TGTGCCAGCAGCTTAGTGGGGTTCAGGGAGACCCAGTACTTC. The full variable domain, its missing parts supplied by reference TRBV7-2 and TRBJ2-5, is GAGVSQSPSNKVTEKGKDVELRCDPISGHTALYWYRQSLGQGLEFLIYFQGNSAPDKSGLPSDRFSAERTGGSVSTLTIQRTQQEDSAVYLCASSLVGFRETQYFGPGTRLLVL.

Turning to this clone: Given a much more abundant clone one base away, this may be a read error. The same CDR3 is also encoded by other DNA sequences in this sample. The CDR3 sequence: CASSLAGNTEAFF. The CDR3 DNA reads TGTGCCAGCAGCTTGGCAGGGAACACTGAAGCTTTCTTT. The chain uses TRBV5-6 and TRBJ1-1, with D hard to call. V lost 0 bases and J lost 1, with 4 bases in between. CDR1 and CDR2 from the germline V gene are SGHDT and YYEEEE. The CDR3 loop spans 13 amino acids.

The V and J genes are TRBV4-1 and TRBJ2-7; TRBD1 might be the D (6 bases). Germline V gene sequence: CDR1 MGHRA, CDR2 YSYEKL. Trimming shortened V by 2 bases and J by 2 bases, and 10 bases separated the two germline ends. CDR3 length equals 14 residues. In nucleotides, the CDR3 is TGCGCCAGCAGCCAACTCACAGGGACCTACGAGCAGTACTTC. Protein product: CASSQLTGTYEQYF.

Points on this clone: The sample holds other DNA sequences that translate to the same CDR3. V gene TRBV7-9 combines with J gene TRBJ2-5; D uncertain. The CDR3 totals 13 residues. Looked up from germline, CDR1 is SEHNR and CDR2 is FQNEAQ (reference sequence). Trimming shortened V by 9 bases and J by 1 base, and 12 bases separated the two germline ends. The CDR3 protein is CASRAGSQETQYF. The CDR3 DNA reads as TGTGCCAGTCGTGCAGGAAGCCAAGAGACCCAGTACTTC.

The rearrangement uses TRBV19 and TRBJ2-1, with TRBD2 as a possible D gene (6 bases). CDR1 and CDR2 from the germline V gene are LNHDA and SQIVND (reference sequence). V was clipped by 7 bases and J by 1 base, with 17 bases between them. The CDR3 length is 16 residues. The CDR3 sequence: CASMPLMAGSYNEQFF. The CDR3 nucleotides read TGTGCCAGTATGCCCCTGATGGCGGGGTCCTACAATGAGCAGTTCTTC. Together with reference TRBV19 and TRBJ2-1, the CDR3 gives the full variable domain: DGGITQSPKYLFRKEGQNVTLSCEQNLNHDAMYWYRQDPGQGLRLIYYSQIVNDFQKGDIAEGYSVSREKKESFPLTVTSAQKNPTAFYLCASMPLMAGSYNEQFFGPGTRLTVL.